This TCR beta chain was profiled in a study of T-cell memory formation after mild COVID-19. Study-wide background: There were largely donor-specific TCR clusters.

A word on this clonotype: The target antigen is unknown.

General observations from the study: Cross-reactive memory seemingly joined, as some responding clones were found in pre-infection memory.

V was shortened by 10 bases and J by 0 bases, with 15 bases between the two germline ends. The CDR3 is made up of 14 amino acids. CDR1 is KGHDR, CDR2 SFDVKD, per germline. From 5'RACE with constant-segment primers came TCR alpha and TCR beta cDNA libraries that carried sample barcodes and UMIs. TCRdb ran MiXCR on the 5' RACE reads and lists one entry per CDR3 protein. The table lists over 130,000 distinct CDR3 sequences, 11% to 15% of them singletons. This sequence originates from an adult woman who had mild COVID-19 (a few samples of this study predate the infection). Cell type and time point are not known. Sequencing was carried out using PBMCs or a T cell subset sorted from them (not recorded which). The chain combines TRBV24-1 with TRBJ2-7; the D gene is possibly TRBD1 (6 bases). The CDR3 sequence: CATRIQGPSYEQYF. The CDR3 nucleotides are TGTGCCACAAGAATACAGGGCCCCTCCTACGAGCAGTACTTC.